Below are 13 T cell receptor beta chains sequenced from a single sample in a study of control samples from healthy donors and cancer patients. The repertoire was sequenced with immunoSEQ multiplex PCR; TCRdb's copy has only in-frame clones and lacks some. The table records about 160,000 clones, roughly 94% of them present only once. The specimen sequenced was PBMCs. All receptors derive from a man aged 55 to 70 with colorectal cancer.

This sequence joins TRBV4-1 and TRBJ2-4, with TRBD2 matching over 7 bases. This CDR3 is built from 19 residues. The ends lost 3 bases at V and 1 base at J; junction bases unmatched: 15. The V gene's germline CDR1 is MGHRA and CDR2 YSYEKL. CDR3 coding DNA: TGCGCCAGCAGCCAGACGGGGGGAGGGACCTCGAGTGCCAAAAACATTCAGTACTTC. Encoded protein: CASSQTGGGTSSAKNIQYF.

This clone was recorded once. This chain connects TRBV4-3 to TRBJ2-5, with D perhaps matching TRBD1 (6 bases). Germline CDR1 LGHNA, CDR2 YSLEER. The CDR3 sequence is 21 residues long. V lost 0 bases and J 5 bases, leaving 31 bases between the germline ends. For the CDR3, the DNA is TGCGCCAGCAGCCAAGATCTTTTCGGCAGGGGCCAGCTGGGGACGTGGGAGACCCAGTACTTC. Residues: CASSQDLFGRGQLGTWETQYF.

The chain couples TRBV7-9 to TRBJ2-3; possibly TRBD1 or TRBD2 for D (6 bases each). The germline CDR1 and CDR2 sequences are SEHNR and FQNEAQ (reference sequence). V lost 1 base, J lost 5 bases, and 10 bases lay in between. The CDR3 runs to 14 residues. CDR3 sequence: CASSLGRGGDTQYF. The CDR3 DNA reads as TGTGCCAGCAGCTTAGGCAGGGGAGGAGATACGCAGTATTTT.

The V gene is TRBV19, the J gene TRBJ1-6; D is ambiguous. The V end lost 3 bases, the J end lost 7 bases, and 10 bases lay between the germline ends. The CDR3 contains 14 residues. Germline V CDR1 and CDR2: LNHDA, SQIVND (reference sequence). The CDR3 region has the DNA TGTGCCAGTAGTATTTCAGCGGGAAATTCACCCCTCCACTTT. Translated: CASSISAGNSPLHF.

This chain uses TRBV19 with TRBJ1-1; D gene ambiguous. Germline lookup yields CDR1 LNHDA and CDR2 SQIVND (reference sequence). This CDR3 has 13 amino acids. V was shortened by 9 bases and J by 5 bases, with 16 bases between the two germline ends. The CDR3 region is CARRTVNGTEAFF. DNA of the CDR3: TGTGCCAGGCGGACGGTAAATGGGACTGAAGCTTTCTTT.

V usage is TRBV19 and J usage is TRBJ1-1; D remains unclear. Trimming removed 5 bases from V and 6 bases from J, with 10 bases in between. Germline CDR1 reads LNHDA; CDR2 reads SQIVND (reference sequence). This CDR3 is built from 12 residues. CDR3 sequence reads: CASSVWGSEAFF. The CDR3 nucleotides are TGTGCCAGTAGTGTCTGGGGATCTGAAGCTTTCTTT.

This clone has a single count. The chain uses TRBV19 and TRBJ1-5, with D uncertain. Germline values: CDR1 LNHDA, CDR2 SQIVND (reference sequence). This CDR3 spans 11 amino acids. Trimming took 9 bases from V and 6 from J, leaving 9 bases between them. The CDR3 is CARQKGQPQHF. The CDR3 DNA reads as TGTGCCAGACAAAAAGGTCAGCCCCAGCATTTT.

The chain links TRBV3-1 (or the pseudogene TRBV3-2) to TRBJ1-2, with a tentative D call TRBD1 (6 bases). This CDR3 comprises 16 residues. V dropped 1 base and J dropped 2 bases, with 14 bases sitting between them. CDR1 LGHDT and CDR2 YNNKEL come from the germline V gene (reference sequence). The CDR3 DNA follows: TGTGCCAGCAGCCAAGTAGGTCAGGGGCGAAACTATGGCTACACCTTC. Protein: CASSQVGQGRNYGYTF.

The CDR3 loop reads CASSLEDEKLFF. As DNA, the CDR3 is TGTGCCAGCAGCTTAGAAGATGAAAAACTGTTTTTT. The chain combines TRBV7-9 with TRBJ1-4; D call uncertain. Germline CDR1 SEHNR, CDR2 FQNEAQ (reference sequence). This CDR3 is 12 amino acids long. V shed 1 base and J shed 6 bases, with 3 bases lying between them. The full variable domain, its missing parts supplied by reference TRBV7-9 and TRBJ1-4, is DTGVSQNPRHKITKRGQNVTFRCDPISEHNRLYWYRQTLGQGPEFLTYFQNEAQLEKSRLLSDRFSAERPKGSFSTLEIQRTEQGDSAMYLCASSLEDEKLFFGSGTQLSVL.

The V gene is TRBV27, the J gene TRBJ2-3, with TRBD2 matching 10 bases. V trimming: 11 bases; J trimming: 7 bases; junction bases outside the gene matches: 6. CDR3 size: 12 residues. The germline gives CDR1 MNHEY, CDR2 SMNVEV (reference sequence). The CDR3 DNA sequence: TGTGCCGCGACTAGCGGGCGGAATACGCAGTATTTT. The encoded protein is CAATSGRNTQYF.

This chain uses TRBV27 with TRBJ2-1; TRBD1 or TRBD2 may be the D gene (5 bases each). Germline assignment: CDR1 MNHEY and CDR2 SMNVEV (reference sequence). V gave up 7 bases and J gave up 5 bases, with 18 bases separating them. The length of the CDR3 is 15 residues. CDR3 residues: CASTTGTSGHNEQFF. The CDR3, as DNA: TGTGCCAGCACCACGGGGACCAGTGGCCACAATGAGCAGTTCTTC.

In this sample, this clone turned up once. The chain has TRBV14 and TRBJ1-3; D not certain. The CDR3 loop spans 15 amino acids. The V and J ends lost 0 bases and 0 bases respectively, with 6 bases between them. The germline gives CDR1 SGHDN, CDR2 FVKESK. CDR3 sequence (DNA): TGTGCCAGCAGCCAAGAGGTGGTCTCTGGAAACACCATATATTTT. Protein product: CASSQEVVSGNTIYF.

V is TRBV9 and J is TRBJ1-6; 8 bases map to TRBD1. The CDR3 covers 15 residues. Trimming removed 0 bases from V and 9 bases from J; junction bases left unmatched: 5. Germline CDR1 reads SGDLS; CDR2 reads YYNGEE. The CDR3 bases are TGTGCCAGCAGCGTAGGAACAGGGGGTAGTTCACCCCTCCACTTT. Encoded protein: CASSVGTGGSSPLHF.